These 22 T cell receptor beta chains were sequenced from one sample in a study of technical replicates of blood from a handful of donors. TCRdb keeps only in-frame clones here, not all; method: immunoSEQ multiplex PCR. Altogether about 68,000 clones are present, 95% to 97% being singletons, with the ten largest covering approximately 0.3%. The specimen sequenced was T cells isolated from PBMCs. These receptors came from a human donor in good health.

The V and J genes are TRBV18 and TRBJ1-5, with D unresolved. V lost 3 bases, J lost 5 bases, and 8 bases lay in between. The CDR3 contains 13 residues. Germline V gene lookup returns CDR1 KGHSH and CDR2 LQKENI. The CDR3 DNA reads TGTGCCAGCTCACCCCAGGTTCATCAGCCCCAGCATTTT. Amino acids: CASSPQVHQPQHF.

The chain carries TRBV7-9 and TRBJ2-5, with D maybe TRBD1 (6 bases). Germline V gives CDR1 SEHNR, CDR2 FQNEAQ (reference sequence). V gave up 0 bases and J gave up 2 bases, with 10 bases separating them. The CDR3 has 15 residues. The CDR3 nucleotides are TGTGCCAGCAGCTTAGCGAACAGGGAACAAGAGACCCAGTACTTC. It yields the protein CASSLANREQETQYF. The variable domain in full, completed from reference TRBV7-9 and TRBJ2-5, reads DTGVSQNPRHKITKRGQNVTFRCDPISEHNRLYWYRQTLGQGPEFLTYFQNEAQLEKSRLLSDRFSAERPKGSFSTLEIQRTEQGDSAMYLCASSLANREQETQYFGPGTRLLVL.

The rearrangement links TRBV4-1 to TRBJ2-1, with D possibly TRBD2 on 6 matching bases. The ends were cut back, 0 bases at V and 8 bases at J, with 14 bases in the middle. Germline V CDR1 and CDR2: MGHRA, YSYEKL. CDR3 size: 15 residues. The CDR3 nucleotides read TGCGCCAGCAGCCAAGATAATCGGGAGTGGGATGAGCAGTTCTTC. It encodes CASSQDNREWDEQFF.

This chain joins TRBV4-3 and TRBJ2-7, with TRBD1 identical over 10 bases. The CDR3 runs to 17 residues. Germline trimming cut 0 bases from V and 4 bases from J; bases unmatched to any gene: 9. Germline values: CDR1 LGHNA, CDR2 YSLEER. The CDR3 sequence: CASSQDPTGTGVYEQYF. The CDR3 DNA follows: TGCGCCAGCAGCCAAGATCCAACCGGGACAGGGGTATACGAGCAGTACTTC.

The V gene is TRBV2, the J gene TRBJ1-4; no clear D. From germline, CDR1 is SNHLY and CDR2 FYNNEI. The CDR3 has 14 amino acids. Trimming took 3 bases from V and 0 from J, leaving 5 bases between them. The CDR3 nucleotides read TGTGCCAGCAGTGAGTTAGCAACTAATGAAAAACTGTTTTTT. Its translation: CASSELATNEKLFF. Using reference TRBV2 and TRBJ1-4 for the parts outside the CDR3, the full variable domain is EPEVTQTPSHQVTQMGQEVILRCVPISNHLYFYWYRQILGQKVEFLVSFYNNEISEKSEIFDDQFSVERPDGSNFTLKIRSTKLEDSAMYFCASSELATNEKLFFGSGTQLSVL.

V and J are TRBV7-7 and TRBJ2-1; the match to TRBD2 covers 9 bases. The CDR3 extends over 16 amino acids. Germline lookup yields CDR1 SSHAT and CDR2 FNYEAQ (reference sequence). Trimming removed 2 bases from V and 2 bases from J; junction bases left unmatched: 4. The CDR3 nucleotides are TGTGCCAGCAGCTTAAGTCTAGCGGGACCCTACAATGAGCAGTTCTTC. Its protein product is CASSLSLAGPYNEQFF. Full variable domain (remainder filled in from reference TRBV7-7 and TRBJ2-1): GAGVSQSPRYKVTKRGQDVTLRCDPISSHATLYWYQQALGQGPEFLTYFNYEAQPDKSGLPSDRFSAERPEGSISTLTIQRTEQRDSAMYRCASSLSLAGPYNEQFFGPGTRLTVL.

The V gene is TRBV19, the J gene TRBJ2-7; 9 nucleotides agree with TRBD1. Germline V gene lookup returns CDR1 LNHDA and CDR2 SQIVND (reference sequence). The J segment lost 6 bases and the V segment lost 2 bases, leaving 8 bases of the junction unmatched. The CDR3 is 15 amino acids. The CDR3 sequence: CASSITGGGIGEQYF. DNA of the CDR3: TGTGCCAGTAGTATAACAGGGGGCGGAATAGGCGAGCAGTACTTC.

The chain has TRBV7-9 and TRBJ2-2; tentative D call: TRBD2 (6 bases). CDR3 length: 18 amino acids. V was clipped by 0 bases and J by 5 bases, with 19 bases between them. From germline, CDR1 is SEHNR and CDR2 FQNEAQ (reference sequence). CDR3: CASSLARSGVGRTGELFF. The CDR3 DNA follows: TGTGCCAGCAGCTTAGCTAGGTCGGGAGTCGGCCGGACCGGGGAGCTGTTTTTT.

Note on this clone: At one end, the junction sequence differs from germline, possibly due to a read error. V gene TRBV29-1 combines with J gene TRBJ1-2, with D unclear. There are 11 residues in the CDR3. Germline assignment: CDR1 SQVTM and CDR2 ANQGSEA. The CDR3 nucleotides are TGCAGTGCGACTGTAACCTATCGCTACACCTTC. It translates to CSATVTYRYTF.

This chain links TRBV2 with TRBJ2-7; TRBD2 aligns across 14 bases. The V gene's germline CDR1 is SNHLY and CDR2 FYNNEI. J was trimmed by 6 bases and V by 5 bases; bases with no gene match: 6. The CDR3 length is 15 residues. For the CDR3, the DNA is TGTGCCAGCAGTCCCGGGACTAGCGGGAGTCCCGAGCAGTACTTC. Its protein is CASSPGTSGSPEQYF.

The rearrangement links TRBV27 to TRBJ1-1; D not certain. The V gene lost 6 bases and the J gene lost 3 bases, with 8 bases spanning the gap. The CDR3 is made up of 12 amino acids. The V gene's germline CDR1 is MNHEY and CDR2 SMNVEV (reference sequence). The CDR3 sequence: CASSQSDTEAFF. In nucleotides, the CDR3 is TGTGCCAGCAGCCAATCAGACACTGAAGCTTTCTTT.

V is TRBV10-1 and J is TRBJ2-1; tentative D call: TRBD2 (6 bases). This CDR3 spans 16 amino acids. The germline gives CDR1 WNHNN, CDR2 SYGVQD (reference sequence). The V end lost 8 bases, the J end lost 0 bases, and 17 bases lay between the germline ends. In DNA, the CDR3 is TGCGCCAGCTCACGAGGGACTCCCAGCTCCTACAATGAGCAGTTCTTC. Protein product: CASSRGTPSSYNEQFF.

The chain joins TRBV5-1 to TRBJ1-3; D possibly corresponds to TRBD1 (6 bases). This CDR3 spans 14 amino acids. Trimming took off 7 bases at V and 0 bases at J, with 11 bases between the two ends. CDR1 is SGHRS and CDR2 is YFSETQ in the germline V gene. For the CDR3, the DNA is TGCGCCAGCGGTGAGGGACACTCTGGAAACACCATATATTTT. It specifies CASGEGHSGNTIYF.

This rearrangement joins TRBV6-6 to TRBJ1-2; D unresolved. V lost 7 bases to trimming and J lost 0 bases, with 6 bases between them. The CDR3 covers 12 residues. Per the germline V gene, CDR1 is MNHNY and CDR2 is SVGAGI (reference sequence). CDR3 nucleotides: TGTGCCAGCACTGGCCCTAACTATGGCTACACCTTC. This sequence encodes CASTGPNYGYTF.

The chain joins TRBV6-1 to TRBJ2-1; 11 nucleotides align to TRBD2. The CDR3 spans 14 residues. The trim removed 4 bases at V and 10 bases at J, leaving 6 bases unmatched. Germline lookup yields CDR1 MNHNS and CDR2 SASEGT. The CDR3 protein is CASSVLAGDREQFF. The DNA of the CDR3 is TGTGCCAGCAGTGTACTAGCGGGAGATAGGGAGCAGTTCTTC.

The CDR3 bases are TGTGCCTGGAGTCCTGAGGGAACTGAAGCTTTCTTT. It is translated as CAWSPEGTEAFF. V gene TRBV30 combines with J gene TRBJ1-1; D ambiguous. Germline CDR1 is GTSNPN and CDR2 is SVGIG (reference sequence). This CDR3 comprises 12 residues. V was cut by 2 bases and J by 5 bases, with 9 bases left in between.

This rearrangement joins TRBV29-1 to TRBJ2-3, with D possibly being TRBD1 (6 bases). Between the trimmed V and J ends, which lost 6 bases and 7 bases, there was a span of 14 bases. Germline loops: CDR1 SQVTM, CDR2 ANQGSEA. The CDR3 contains 12 residues. CDR3 residues: CSVGIQGHTQYF. The CDR3 region has the DNA TGCAGCGTCGGTATACAGGGCCATACGCAGTATTTT.

This clone was seen once. This chain connects TRBV19 to TRBJ1-1, with 7 bases aligning to TRBD1. This CDR3 is 12 amino acids long. Germline loops: CDR1 LNHDA, CDR2 SQIVND (reference sequence). V was clipped by 9 bases and J by 5 bases; unmatched bases: 6. The chain's CDR3 is CASRQGLTEAFF. The CDR3 bases are TGTGCCAGCCGACAGGGATTGACTGAAGCTTTCTTT.

In its sample, this clone was seen once. The genes are TRBV13 and TRBJ2-3; TRBD1 aligns across 7 bases. Germline V lookup: CDR1 PRHDT, CDR2 FYEKMQ (reference sequence). The CDR3 runs to 17 residues. The junction had 12 bases not matched to a gene; V was cut back by 1 base and J by 5 bases. CDR3 sequence (DNA): TGTGCCAGCAGCTTAGAAAGGACAGGAGCCAACAGAGATACGCAGTATTTT. Amino acids: CASSLERTGANRDTQYF.

The chain has TRBV25-1 and TRBJ1-1, with 8 bases lining up with TRBD1. J gave up 4 bases and V 3 bases, and 10 bases lay outside the gene matches. The CDR3 contains 16 residues. CDR1 and CDR2 from the germline V gene are MGHDK and SYGVNS. CDR3 coding DNA: TGTGCCAGCAGTGACCGAAGGGACAGGTCCGGCACTGAAGCTTTCTTT. Amino acids: CASSDRRDRSGTEAFF.

The chain has TRBV10-3 and TRBJ1-2, with D uncertain. Germline values: CDR1 ENHRY, CDR2 SYGVKD. V was trimmed by 7 bases and J by 2 bases, leaving 23 bases between them. The CDR3 sequence is 17 residues long. Written as DNA, the CDR3 is TGTGCCATCACCCCATCGGGTTTCGGGGAGCCCAACTATGGCTACACCTTC. It specifies CAITPSGFGEPNYGYTF.

This chain links TRBV7-9 with TRBJ2-7, with D possibly matching TRBD1 (5 bases). CDR1 is SEHNR and CDR2 is FQNEAQ in the germline V gene (reference sequence). The CDR3 has 14 amino acids. The V end was cut by 0 bases, the J end by 4 bases, with 10 bases between. CDR3 in amino acids: CASSLARQGYEQYF. CDR3 coding DNA: TGTGCCAGCAGCTTAGCGAGGCAGGGATACGAGCAGTACTTC. The variable domain in full, completed from reference TRBV7-9 and TRBJ2-7, reads DTGVSQNPRHKITKRGQNVTFRCDPISEHNRLYWYRQTLGQGPEFLTYFQNEAQLEKSRLLSDRFSAERPKGSFSTLEIQRTEQGDSAMYLCASSLARQGYEQYFGPGTRLTVT.